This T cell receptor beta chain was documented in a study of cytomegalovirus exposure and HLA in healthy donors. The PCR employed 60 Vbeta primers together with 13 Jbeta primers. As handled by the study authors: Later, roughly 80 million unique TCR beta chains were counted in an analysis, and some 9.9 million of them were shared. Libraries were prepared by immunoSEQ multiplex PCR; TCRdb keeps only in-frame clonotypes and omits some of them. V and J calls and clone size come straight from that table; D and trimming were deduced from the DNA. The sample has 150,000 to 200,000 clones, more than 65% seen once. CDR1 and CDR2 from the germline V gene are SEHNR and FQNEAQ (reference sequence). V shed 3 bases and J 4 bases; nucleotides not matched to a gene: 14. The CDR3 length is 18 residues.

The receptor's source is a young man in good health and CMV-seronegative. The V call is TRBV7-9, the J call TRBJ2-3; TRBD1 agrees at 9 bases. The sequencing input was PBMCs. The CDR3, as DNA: TGTGCCAGCAGCTTCAACCCCCTGGGACAGGGCATTGCAGATACGCAGTATTTT. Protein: CASSFNPLGQGIADTQYF. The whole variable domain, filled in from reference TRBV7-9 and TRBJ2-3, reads DTGVSQNPRHKITKRGQNVTFRCDPISEHNRLYWYRQTLGQGPEFLTYFQNEAQLEKSRLLSDRFSAERPKGSFSTLEIQRTEQGDSAMYLCASSFNPLGQGIADTQYFGPGTRLTVL.